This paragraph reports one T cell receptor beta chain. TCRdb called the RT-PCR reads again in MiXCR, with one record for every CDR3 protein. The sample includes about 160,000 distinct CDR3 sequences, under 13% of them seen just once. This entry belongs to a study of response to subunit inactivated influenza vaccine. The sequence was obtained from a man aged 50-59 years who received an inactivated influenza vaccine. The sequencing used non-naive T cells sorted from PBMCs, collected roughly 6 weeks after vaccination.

CDR3 nucleotide sequence: TGTGCCAGCAGCCAAGCTTCAGGGCTCTATGGCTACACCTTC. It encodes CASSQASGLYGYTF. V is TRBV14 and J is TRBJ1-2, with D tentatively TRBD1 (5 bases). The CDR3 has 14 amino acids. V lost 1 base to trimming and J lost 4 bases, with 10 bases between them. Germline assignment: CDR1 SGHDN and CDR2 FVKESK.